This T cell receptor beta chain was found in a study of molecular identifiers for immune sequencing clone quantification. At the level of the study: Within a replicate experiment, RNA obtained from either about 21,000 or 97,000 naive CD8 cells was divided into five aliquots, and four of those aliquots were then sequenced.

This clonotype has ten or more counts. TCRdb recomputed calls from the PCR reads with MiXCR, one row per CDR3 protein. The repertoire includes hundreds of thousands of distinct CDR3 sequences, 24% of them detected once, and roughly 0.7% sits in the top ten. V lost 6 bases to trimming and J lost 0 bases, with 12 bases between them. The CDR3 sequence is 15 residues long. This sequence was found in a human donor in good health. Some libraries in this study had Jurkat cell RNA spiked in. The chain links TRBV12-3 or TRBV12-4 to TRBJ1-5; D perhaps matches TRBD1 (6 bases). The sequenced material came from naive CD8+ T cells from blood, with Jurkat cell RNA spiked in. Subset here: FACS-sorted CD8+CD4-CCR7+CD45RA+ naive T cells. CDR3 region: CASSRTVNSNQPQHF. For the CDR3, the DNA is TGTGCCAGCAGCCGGACAGTAAATAGCAATCAGCCCCAGCATTTT.